A single T cell receptor beta chain is shown here with its context. This entry belongs to a study of blood T cell repertoires in COVID-19. Using immunoSEQ multiplex PCR, the repertoire was profiled, and TCRdb retains in-frame clones only, with some absent. The profile shows approximately 260,000 clones, 70% to 85% of them singletons. The receptor was isolated from a woman of 80 years or more with acute or convalescent COVID-19. The sample consisted of peripheral blood.

The CDR3: CASSSRTEAFF. In DNA form, the CDR3 reads TGTGCCAGCAGCTCCCGGACTGAAGCTTTCTTT. The chain recombines TRBV3-1 (or the pseudogene TRBV3-2) with TRBJ1-1; D not certain. This CDR3 is 11 amino acids long. CDR1 is LGHDT, CDR2 YNNKEL, per germline (reference sequence). Trimming left V 5 bases short and J 5 bases short, with 6 bases between.